The clone carrying this T cell receptor beta chain was recorded many times. Each molecule of TCR cDNA was tagged with one unique molecular identifier. TCRdb ran MiXCR on the 5' RACE reads and lists one entry per CDR3 protein. The sample holds approximately 40,000 distinct CDR3 sequences, roughly 5.2% seen once. This sample is drawn from a study of spatial heterogeneity in lung cancer. Turning to the study itself: The library had UMIs, and each TCR and UMI pair averaged more than ten raw reads.

Noted time point: sample taken at primary tumor resection. Donation came from about 72 patients with untreated early-stage non-small cell lung cancer. Whole RNA obtained from tumor, nontumor lung or frozen PBMC underwent sequencing without sorting. The sequencing here drew on PBMCs, taken at surgery. The receptor's source is a female donor with early-stage non-small cell lung cancer.

In DNA form, the CDR3 reads TGTGCCTGGAGGTCCTCCTCTGGAAACACCATATATTTT. Its translation is CAWRSSSGNTIYF. The chain recombines TRBV30 with TRBJ1-3; D is unclear. V gave up 3 bases and J gave up 0 bases, with 6 bases separating them. CDR1 and CDR2 (germline): GTSNPN, SVGIG (reference sequence). The CDR3 has 13 amino acids.